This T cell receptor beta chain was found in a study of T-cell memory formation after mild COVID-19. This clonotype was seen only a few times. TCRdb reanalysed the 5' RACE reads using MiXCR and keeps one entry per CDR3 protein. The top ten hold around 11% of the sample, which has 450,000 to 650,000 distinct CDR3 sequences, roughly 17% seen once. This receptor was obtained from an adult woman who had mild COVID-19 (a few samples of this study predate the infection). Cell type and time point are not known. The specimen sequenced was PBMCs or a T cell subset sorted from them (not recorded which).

The DNA of the CDR3 is TGTGCCAGCAACGGACCCGACGGGACACCCGTTAATCAGCCCCAGCATTTT. This gives the protein CASNGPDGTPVNQPQHF. The rearrangement links TRBV6-1 to TRBJ1-5; tentative D call: TRBD1 (6 bases). The CDR3 runs to 17 residues. CDR1 is MNHNS and CDR2 is SASEGT in the germline V gene. V was shortened by 7 bases and J by 4 bases, with 23 bases between the two germline ends.